The source of this T cell receptor beta chain is a study of blood T cell repertoires in COVID-19. As for the study in general: The United States, Italy and Spain were the sources of the acute and convalescent COVID-19 samples. PBMCs, B-cell-depleted T cells, or T cells provided the cDNA or gDNA that made up the material.

V was cut by 4 bases and J by 1 base, with 8 bases left in between. Per the germline V gene, CDR1 is SGHRS and CDR2 is YFSETQ. The CDR3 is 13 residues long. Original data processing: Amplified reference gene primers provided the basis for estimating nucleated cell counts. This table comes from immunoSEQ multiplex PCR, and its TCRdb copy is limited to in-frame clones, with some not included. That table is the source of V, J and clone size, and D and trimming were worked out from the DNA. Of about 72,000 clones detected, roughly 90% appear once; the ten largest clones hold around 4.9%. This clonotype originated in a woman aged 55-69 years with active COVID-19. This chain connects TRBV5-1 to TRBJ2-5, with TRBD2 as a possible D gene (6 bases). The sequencing sample was made of peripheral blood. The CDR3 DNA sequence: TGCGCCAGCAGCGAGGGACTCCAAGAGACCCAGTACTTC. As protein: CASSEGLQETQYF.